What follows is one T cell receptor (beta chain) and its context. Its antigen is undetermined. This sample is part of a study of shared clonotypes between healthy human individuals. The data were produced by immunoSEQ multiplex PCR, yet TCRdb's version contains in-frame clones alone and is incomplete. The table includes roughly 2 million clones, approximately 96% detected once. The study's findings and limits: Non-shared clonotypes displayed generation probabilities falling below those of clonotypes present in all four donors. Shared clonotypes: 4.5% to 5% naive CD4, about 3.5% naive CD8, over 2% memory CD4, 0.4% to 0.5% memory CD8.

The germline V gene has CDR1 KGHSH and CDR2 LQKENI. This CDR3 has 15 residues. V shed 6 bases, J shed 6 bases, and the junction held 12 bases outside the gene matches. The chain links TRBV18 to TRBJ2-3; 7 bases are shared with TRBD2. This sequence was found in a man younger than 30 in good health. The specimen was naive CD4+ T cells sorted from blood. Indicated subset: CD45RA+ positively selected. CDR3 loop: CASSPRGRASDTQYF. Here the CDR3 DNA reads TGTGCCAGCTCCCCTCGAGGGAGGGCCTCTGATACGCAGTATTTT.